Sequencing of this T cell receptor beta chain was carried out in a study of cytomegalovirus exposure and HLA in healthy donors. PCR involved 60 Vbeta and 13 Jbeta primers. Clones were sequenced by immunoSEQ multiplex PCR, and TCRdb holds only the in-frame ones, with some missing. Of around 240,000 clones in the sample, roughly 82% were seen once. Details on this clone: Its antigen is undetermined.

The ends lost 4 bases at V and 2 bases at J; junction bases unmatched: 3. CDR1 and CDR2 (germline): SGDLS, YYNGEE. This CDR3 contains 16 residues. Study findings and constraints: Sequencing depth roughly uniform across donors was assumed in presence/absence analyses. In vitro testing confirmed three CMV-associated chains as specific for CMV antigens.

The V and J genes are TRBV9 and TRBJ2-2; 12 nucleotides line up with TRBD2. Specimen: PBMCs. This clonotype originated in a woman aged 40 to 55 in good health and CMV-seropositive. This CDR3 is CASSPGLAGNTGELFF. Written as DNA, the CDR3 is TGTGCCAGCAGCCCGGGACTAGCGGGCAACACCGGGGAGCTGTTTTTT.